One T cell receptor beta chain is described in this entry. The data were taken from a study of cytomegalovirus exposure and HLA in healthy donors. V was shortened by 7 bases and J by 3 bases, with 12 bases between the two germline ends. This CDR3 spans 13 amino acids. Germline assignment: CDR1 LNHDA and CDR2 SQIVND (reference sequence). With 60 Vbeta and 13 Jbeta primers, the PCR was carried out. Generated by immunoSEQ multiplex PCR, the TCRdb table keeps only in-frame clones and is missing some. With around 130,000 clones in the sample, the ten largest clones hold around 1.5%. Each donor was healthy, and each was a bone marrow donor.

The V gene is TRBV19, the J gene TRBJ1-1; no clear D. Sequencing was carried out using PBMCs. The origin of this receptor is a middle-aged woman in good health and CMV-seronegative. In nucleotides, the CDR3 is TGTGCCAGTACCGTGGAGGGCGACACTGAAGCTTTCTTT. It translates to CASTVEGDTEAFF.